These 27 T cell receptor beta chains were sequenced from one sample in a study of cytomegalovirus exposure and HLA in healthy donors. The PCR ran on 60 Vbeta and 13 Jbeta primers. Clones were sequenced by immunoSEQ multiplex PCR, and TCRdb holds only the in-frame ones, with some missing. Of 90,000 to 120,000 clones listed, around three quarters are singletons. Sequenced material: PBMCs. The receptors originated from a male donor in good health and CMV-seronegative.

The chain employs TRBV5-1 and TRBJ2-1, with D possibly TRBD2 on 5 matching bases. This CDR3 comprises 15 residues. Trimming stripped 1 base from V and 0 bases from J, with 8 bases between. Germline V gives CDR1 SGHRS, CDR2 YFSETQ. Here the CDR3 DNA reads TGCGCCAGCAGCTTGAAACTAGTCTCCTACAATGAGCAGTTCTTC. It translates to CASSLKLVSYNEQFF.

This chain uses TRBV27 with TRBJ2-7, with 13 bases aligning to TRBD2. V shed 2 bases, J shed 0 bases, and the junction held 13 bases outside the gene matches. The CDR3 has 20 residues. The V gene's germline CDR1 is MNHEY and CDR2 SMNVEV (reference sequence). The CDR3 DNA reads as TGTGCCAGCAGTTTAAAGGGACCGCCGGGACTAGCGGGACCCTCCTACGAGCAGTACTTC. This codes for CASSLKGPPGLAGPSYEQYF.

DNA of the CDR3: TGTGCCAGCTCACCAGTCCAAGATACGCAGTATTTT. This encodes CASSPVQDTQYF. The chain employs TRBV18 and TRBJ2-3, with no clear D. Germline-derived CDR1 and CDR2 are KGHSH and LQKENI. The CDR3 consists of 12 residues. Trimming took off 2 bases at V and 5 bases at J, with 5 bases between the two ends.

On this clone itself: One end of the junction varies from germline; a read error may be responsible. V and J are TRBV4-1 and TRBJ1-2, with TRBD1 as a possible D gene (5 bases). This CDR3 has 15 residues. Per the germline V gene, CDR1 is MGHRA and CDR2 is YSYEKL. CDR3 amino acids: CAGSQSAGRNYGYTF. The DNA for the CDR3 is TGCGCCGGCAGCCAATCGGCAGGGAGGAACTATGGCTACACCTTC.

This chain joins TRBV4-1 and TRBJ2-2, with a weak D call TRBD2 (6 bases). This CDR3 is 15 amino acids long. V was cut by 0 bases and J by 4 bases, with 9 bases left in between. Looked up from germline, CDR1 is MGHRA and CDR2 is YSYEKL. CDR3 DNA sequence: TGCGCCAGCAGCCAAGAGGGGCGGGGCACCGGGGAGCTGTTTTTT. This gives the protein CASSQEGRGTGELFF.

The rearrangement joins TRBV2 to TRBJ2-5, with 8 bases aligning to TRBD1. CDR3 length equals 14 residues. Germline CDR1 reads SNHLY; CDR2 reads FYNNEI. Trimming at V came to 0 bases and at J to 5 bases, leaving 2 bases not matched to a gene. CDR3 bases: TGTGCCAGCAGTGAAGCGGACAGGGCGGAGACCCAGTACTTC. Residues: CASSEADRAETQYF.

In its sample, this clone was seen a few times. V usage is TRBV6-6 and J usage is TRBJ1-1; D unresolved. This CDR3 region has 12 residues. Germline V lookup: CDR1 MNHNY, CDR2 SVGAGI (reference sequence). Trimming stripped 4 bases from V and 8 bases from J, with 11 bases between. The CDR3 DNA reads TGTGCCAGCAGTTCTCTGACTCGAGAAGCTTTCTTT. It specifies CASSSLTREAFF.

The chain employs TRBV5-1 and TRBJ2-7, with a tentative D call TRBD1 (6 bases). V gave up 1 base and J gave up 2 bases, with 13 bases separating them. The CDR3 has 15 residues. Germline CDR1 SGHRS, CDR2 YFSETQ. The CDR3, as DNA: TGCGCCAGCAGCTTGAAGCAGGGGATCCCCTACGAGCAGTACTTC. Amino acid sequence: CASSLKQGIPYEQYF.

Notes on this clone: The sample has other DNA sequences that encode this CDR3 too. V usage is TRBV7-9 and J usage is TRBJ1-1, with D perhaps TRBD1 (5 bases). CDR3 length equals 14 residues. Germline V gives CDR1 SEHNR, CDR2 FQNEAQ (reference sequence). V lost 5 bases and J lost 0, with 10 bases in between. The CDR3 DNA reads TGTGCCAGCAGCCCAGACAGACTGAACACTGAAGCTTTCTTT. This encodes CASSPDRLNTEAFF.

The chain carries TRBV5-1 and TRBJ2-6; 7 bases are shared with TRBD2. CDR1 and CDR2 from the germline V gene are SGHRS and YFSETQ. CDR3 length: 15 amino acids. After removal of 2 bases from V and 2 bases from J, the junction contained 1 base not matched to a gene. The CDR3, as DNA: TGCGCCAGCAGCTTCAGCGGGGCTGGGGCCAACGTCCTGACTTTC. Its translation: CASSFSGAGANVLTF.

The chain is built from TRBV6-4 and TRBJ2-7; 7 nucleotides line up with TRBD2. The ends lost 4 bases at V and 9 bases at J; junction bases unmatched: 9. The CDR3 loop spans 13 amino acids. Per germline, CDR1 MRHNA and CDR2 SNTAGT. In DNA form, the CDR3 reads TGTGCCAGCAGTGTGGGGGGGAACGCTCCGCAGTACTTC. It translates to CASSVGGNAPQYF.

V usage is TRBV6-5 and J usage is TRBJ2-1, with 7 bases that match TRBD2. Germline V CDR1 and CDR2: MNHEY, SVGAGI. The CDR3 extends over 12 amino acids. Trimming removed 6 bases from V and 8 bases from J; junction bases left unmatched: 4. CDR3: CASSRTSDEQFF. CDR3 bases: TGTGCCAGCAGCCGCACTAGCGATGAGCAGTTCTTC.

The CDR3 coding sequence is TGTGCCAGCAGCAAGGGTAAGAGGAACCCCCCCAATAGGAATGAGCAGTTCTTC. This gives the protein CASSKGKRNPPNRNEQFF. The chain is built from TRBV21-1 and TRBJ2-1; the table's D call, TRBD2, has no DNA check behind it. TRBV21-1 is listed as a pseudogene. The CDR3 totals 18 residues.

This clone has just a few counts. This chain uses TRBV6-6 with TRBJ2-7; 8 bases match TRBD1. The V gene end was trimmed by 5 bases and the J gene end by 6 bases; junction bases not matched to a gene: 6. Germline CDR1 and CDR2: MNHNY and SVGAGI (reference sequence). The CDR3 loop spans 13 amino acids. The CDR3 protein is CASSTRTGSEQYF. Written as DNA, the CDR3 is TGTGCCAGCAGTACCCGGACAGGGAGCGAGCAGTACTTC.

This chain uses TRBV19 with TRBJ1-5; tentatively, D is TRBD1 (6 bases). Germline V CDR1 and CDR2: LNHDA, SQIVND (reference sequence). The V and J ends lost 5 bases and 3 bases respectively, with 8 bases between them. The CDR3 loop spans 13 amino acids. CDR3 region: CASSRTVNQPQHF. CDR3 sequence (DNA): TGTGCCAGTAGTCGGACAGTCAATCAGCCCCAGCATTTT.

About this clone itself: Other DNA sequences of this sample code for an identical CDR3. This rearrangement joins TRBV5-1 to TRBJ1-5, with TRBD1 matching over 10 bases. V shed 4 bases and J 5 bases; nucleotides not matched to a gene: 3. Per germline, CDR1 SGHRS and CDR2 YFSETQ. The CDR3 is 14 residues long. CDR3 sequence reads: CASSLGTGDQPQHF. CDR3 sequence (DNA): TGCGCCAGCAGCCTCGGGACAGGGGATCAGCCCCAGCATTTT.

The CDR3 loop is CASSASTGRNEQFF. In DNA form, the CDR3 reads TGCGCCAGCAGTGCTTCGACAGGGAGGAATGAGCAGTTCTTC. The rearrangement joins TRBV10-1 to TRBJ2-1, with D tentatively TRBD1 (7 bases). This CDR3 comprises 14 residues. Trimming left V 4 bases short and J 7 bases short, with 14 bases between. Germline V gives CDR1 WNHNN, CDR2 SYGVQD (reference sequence).

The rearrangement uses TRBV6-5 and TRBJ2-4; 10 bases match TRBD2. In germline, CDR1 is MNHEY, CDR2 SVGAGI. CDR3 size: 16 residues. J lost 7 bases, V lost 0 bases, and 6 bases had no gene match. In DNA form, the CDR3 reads TGTGCCAGCAGTTACTCGATGGCTAGCGGGAGTAACATTCAGTACTTC. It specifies CASSYSMASGSNIQYF.

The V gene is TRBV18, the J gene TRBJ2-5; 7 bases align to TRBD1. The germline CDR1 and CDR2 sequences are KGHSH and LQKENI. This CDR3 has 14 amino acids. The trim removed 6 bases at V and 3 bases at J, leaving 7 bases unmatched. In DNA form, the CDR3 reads TGTGCCAGCTCCCTAAGGGGGACAGAAGAGACCCAGTACTTC. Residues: CASSLRGTEETQYF.

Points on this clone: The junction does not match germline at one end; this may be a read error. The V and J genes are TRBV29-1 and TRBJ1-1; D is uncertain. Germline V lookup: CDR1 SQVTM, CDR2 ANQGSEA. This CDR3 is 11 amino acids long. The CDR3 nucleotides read TGCAGCGTTGGACTCCGGGTTGAATCTTTCTTT. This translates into CSVGLRVESFF. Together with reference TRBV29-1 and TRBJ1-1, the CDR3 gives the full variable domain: SAVISQKPSRDICQRGTSLTIQCQVDSQVTMMFWYRQQPGQSLTLIATANQGSEATYESGFVIDKFPISRPNLTFSTLTVSNMSPEDSSIYLCSVGLRVESFFGQGTRLTVV.

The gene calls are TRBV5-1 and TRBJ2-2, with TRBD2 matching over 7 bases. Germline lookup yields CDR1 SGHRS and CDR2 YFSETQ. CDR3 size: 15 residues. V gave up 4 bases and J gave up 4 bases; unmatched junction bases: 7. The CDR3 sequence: CASSARTRGTGELFF. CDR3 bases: TGCGCCAGCAGCGCCCGGACTAGGGGCACCGGGGAGCTGTTTTTT.

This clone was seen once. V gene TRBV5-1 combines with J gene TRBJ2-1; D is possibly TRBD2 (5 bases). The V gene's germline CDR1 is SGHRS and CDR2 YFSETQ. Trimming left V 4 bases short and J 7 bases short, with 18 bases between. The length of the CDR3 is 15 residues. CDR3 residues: CASSPLTGSLNEQFF. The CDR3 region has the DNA TGCGCCAGCAGCCCACTTACTGGGAGTTTAAATGAGCAGTTCTTC.

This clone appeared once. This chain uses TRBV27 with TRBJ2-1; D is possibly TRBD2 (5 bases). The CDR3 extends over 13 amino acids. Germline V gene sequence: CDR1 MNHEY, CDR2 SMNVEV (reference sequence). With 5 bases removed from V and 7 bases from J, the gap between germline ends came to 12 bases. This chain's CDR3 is CASSKKTGNEQFF. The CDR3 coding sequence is TGTGCCAGCAGTAAGAAAACGGGGAATGAGCAGTTCTTC.

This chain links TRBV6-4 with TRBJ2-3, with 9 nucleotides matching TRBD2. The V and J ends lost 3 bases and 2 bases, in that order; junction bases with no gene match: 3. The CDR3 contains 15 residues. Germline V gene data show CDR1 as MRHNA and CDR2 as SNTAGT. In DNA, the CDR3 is TGTGCCAGCAGTGAGGGACTAGCATCCACAGATACGCAGTATTTT. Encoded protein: CASSEGLASTDTQYF.

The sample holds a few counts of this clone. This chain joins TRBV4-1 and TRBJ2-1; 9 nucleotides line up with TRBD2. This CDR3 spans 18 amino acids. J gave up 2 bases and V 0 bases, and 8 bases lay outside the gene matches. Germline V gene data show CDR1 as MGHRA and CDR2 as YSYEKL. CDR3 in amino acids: CASSQDAPGTSTYNEQFF. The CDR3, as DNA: TGCGCCAGCAGCCAAGATGCCCCCGGGACTAGCACCTACAATGAGCAGTTCTTC.

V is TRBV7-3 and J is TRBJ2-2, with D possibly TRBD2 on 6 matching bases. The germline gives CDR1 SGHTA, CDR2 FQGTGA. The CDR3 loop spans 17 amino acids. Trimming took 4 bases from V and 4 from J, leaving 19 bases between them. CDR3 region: CASSSPGALDGTGELFF. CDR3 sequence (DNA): TGTGCCAGCAGCTCTCCGGGAGCACTCGACGGCACCGGGGAGCTGTTTTTT. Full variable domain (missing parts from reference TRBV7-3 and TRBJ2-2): GAGVSQTPSNKVTEKGKYVELRCDPISGHTALYWYRQSLGQGPEFLIYFQGTGAADDSGLPNDRFFAVRPEGSVSTLKIQRTERGDSAVYLCASSSPGALDGTGELFFGEGSRLTVL.

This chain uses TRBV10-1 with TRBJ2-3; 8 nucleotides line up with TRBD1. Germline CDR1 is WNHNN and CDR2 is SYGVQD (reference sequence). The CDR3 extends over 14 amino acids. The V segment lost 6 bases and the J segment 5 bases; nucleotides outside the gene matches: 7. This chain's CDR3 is CASSDRGVGDTQYF. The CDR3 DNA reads TGCGCCAGCAGCGACAGGGGAGTGGGAGATACGCAGTATTTT.